Listed here are 10 T cell receptor beta chains from one sample, sequenced in a study of response to subunit inactivated influenza vaccine. TCRdb processed the RT-PCR reads anew with MiXCR; each CDR3 protein has one entry. Of approximately 490,000 distinct CDR3 sequences listed, approximately 7.7% were seen once; the top ten hold 10% to 15%. The sequences come from PBMCs from blood, collected around 25 months after vaccination. These receptors were collected from a man aged 45-69 years who received an inactivated influenza vaccine.

This clonotype was seen many times. This sequence joins TRBV7-2 and TRBJ1-5; D is ambiguous. Germline CDR1 SGHTA, CDR2 FQGNSA. Trimming cost V 4 bases and J 12 bases, with 13 bases left between them. The CDR3 loop spans 12 amino acids. The CDR3 region is CASSSTGGLQHF. In nucleotides, the CDR3 is TGTGCCAGCAGCTCGACCGGTGGACTCCAGCATTTT.

The gene calls are TRBV9 and TRBJ2-3; 9 bases map to TRBD2. Germline lookup yields CDR1 SGDLS and CDR2 YYNGEE. The CDR3 contains 16 residues. The trim removed 3 bases at V and 1 base at J, leaving 6 bases unmatched. The CDR3 is CASSARVAGGTDTQYF. In DNA form, the CDR3 reads TGTGCCAGCAGCGCCCGGGTAGCGGGAGGCACAGATACGCAGTATTTT.

There are many counts of this clonotype. The chain is built from TRBV12-3 or TRBV12-4 and TRBJ1-3; D gene ambiguous. Deletions cut 5 bases from V and 0 bases from J, with 14 bases between. The CDR3 runs 16 residues. The CDR3 region is CASSTDGLYSGNTIYF. For the CDR3, the DNA is TGTGCCAGCAGTACCGACGGACTCTACTCTGGAAACACCATATATTTT.

This clonotype was found many times. J is TRBJ2-7 and V is TRBV11-2; D remains ambiguous. Trimming removed 2 bases at V and 5 bases at J, with 10 bases between. Germline V gene sequence: CDR1 SGHAT, CDR2 FQNNGV. This CDR3 contains 13 residues. The CDR3 bases are TGTGCCAGCAGCTTATCAAACGGGCACGAGCAGTACTTC. This gives the protein CASSLSNGHEQYF.

This clonotype came up many times. This sequence joins TRBV27 and TRBJ2-3, with D possibly being TRBD2 (7 bases). The CDR3 has 15 residues. Germline CDR1 MNHEY, CDR2 SMNVEV (reference sequence). The V end was cut by 7 bases, the J end by 5 bases, with 19 bases between. DNA of the CDR3: TGTGCCAGCACCCCTCTAGGGGGGGCAAGAGATACGCAGTATTTT. It is translated as CASTPLGGARDTQYF.

This chain joins TRBV10-3 and TRBJ2-3; 8 nucleotides agree with TRBD1. The CDR3 consists of 16 residues. In germline, CDR1 is ENHRY, CDR2 SYGVKD. The ends lost 4 bases at V and 2 bases at J; junction bases unmatched: 8. CDR3 DNA: TGTGCCATCAGTGCGGGGCCAGGGGGCGTCACAGATACGCAGTATTTT. It translates to CAISAGPGGVTDTQYF.

This clonotype was observed many times. The chain joins TRBV20-1 to TRBJ2-5, with a weak D call TRBD2 (7 bases). Trimming removed 3 bases at V and 1 base at J, with 12 bases between. Germline V gene data show CDR1 as DFQATT and CDR2 as SNEGSKA (reference sequence). The CDR3 extends over 14 amino acids. Here the CDR3 reads CSARLGGPQETQYF. CDR3 DNA sequence: TGCAGTGCTAGGCTCGGGGGGCCCCAAGAGACCCAGTACTTC.

This clonotype was counted many times. The V gene is TRBV4-2, the J gene TRBJ2-7; weak D call: TRBD1 (6 bases). Germline values: CDR1 LGHNA, CDR2 YNFKEQ. This CDR3 has 18 amino acids. V was shortened by 0 bases and J by 2 bases, with 20 bases between the two germline ends. The CDR3 nucleotides read TGTGCCAGCAGCCAAGACCTCCTAAGACAGGTCACGGCCTACGAGCAGTACTTC. Translation gives CASSQDLLRQVTAYEQYF.

The chain uses TRBV12-3 or TRBV12-4 and TRBJ2-1; no firm D call. V gave up 1 base and J gave up 8 bases, with 12 bases separating them. The CDR3 is made up of 14 amino acids. CDR3 nucleotides: TGTGCCAGCAGTTTAGAAAGCCAACGGGATGAGCAGTTCTTC. Protein product: CASSLESQRDEQFF.

This rearrangement joins TRBV20-1 to TRBJ1-6; D not certain. V dropped 6 bases and J dropped 6 bases, with 18 bases sitting between them. The CDR3 runs to 15 residues. Looked up from germline, CDR1 is DFQATT and CDR2 is SNEGSKA (reference sequence). CDR3 in amino acids: CSASRSQTPNSPLHF. The CDR3 nucleotides read TGCAGTGCCTCCAGGTCCCAGACTCCTAATTCACCCCTCCACTTT.